This TCR beta chain is from a study of T cell responses to AZD1222 COVID-19 vaccine. Measured with immunoSEQ multiplex PCR; TCRdb has only the in-frame clones, and not every one. Here the sample spans approximately 100,000 clones, roughly 90% being singletons. CDR1 and CDR2 (germline): MDHEN, SYDVKM. V was pared by 2 bases and J by 0 bases, with 5 bases between. The CDR3 length is 15 residues. The clonotype was recovered from an adult in good health. The sequencing here drew on peripheral blood, taken on day 0 of AZD1222 vaccination. This chain links TRBV28 with TRBJ2-6; D not resolved. CDR3 nucleotides: TGTGCCAGCAGTTTAGTCCGCTCTGGGGCCAACGTCCTGACTTTC. Protein: CASSLVRSGANVLTF.